This entry describes one T cell receptor (beta chain). Its target antigen remains unknown. No base-level quality is on record; no much larger clone is a single base apart. The T-cell fraction in tumor and uninvolved lung tissue was obtained from TCR sequencing using the immunoSEQ assay. From the authors' description of their analysis: For survival analysis, patients were split into high (upper tertile) and low (lower two tertiles) T-cell fraction groups and compared by log-rank test. A signed-rank test was used to test paired tumor versus uninvolved lung differences in T-cell fraction. TCRdb provides this immuneACCESS table in a form limited to in-frame rearrangements. Some clones are lacking; in checked studies, under half of them reflect an unresolved V gene, and why the rest are absent is not known. V and J calls and clone size come straight from that table; D and trimming were deduced from the DNA. The sample table holds nearly 9,500 clones, of which around 77% were seen once. The ten largest clones capture more than 15% of the sample.

The first patient joined ICON in early 2016, and enrollment wrapped up when the last patient was enrolled in the second half of 2018. In a subcohort of 70 to 95 patients, fresh tumor and matched uninvolved tissue were collected for in-depth immune analyses, with TCR sequencing among those analyses. DNA for TCR sequencing was isolated from bulk tissue, and no cell sorting was done. The CDR3 goes from the cysteine to the phenylalanine over 13 residues. Of the read, only the CDR3 DNA is kept; its 39 bases are in frame from base 1. These data are taken from a study of tumor-infiltrating lymphocytes in localized non-small cell lung cancer (dated by TCRdb to the early 2020s). Background for the entire study: The cohort included patients whose samples were collected after neoadjuvant chemotherapy, as well as both smokers and never-smokers and several histologies. Each patient provided resected tumor tissue plus uninvolved lung tissue from the same patient, with the uninvolved lung tissue described as non-adjacent to the tumor. Alongside flow cytometry, multiplex immunofluorescence, RNA-seq, exome sequencing and proteomics, TCR sequencing was applied to the same patients as one of several integrated assays. The overall ICON cohort was composed of 140 or so surgical patients with localized non-small cell lung cancer whose tumors were resected. For roughly 55 patients, immunoSEQ T-cell fraction was compared between paired tumor and uninvolved lung.

Findings and caveats that apply to the study as a whole: Because different assays used different pieces of the same tissue, intratumor heterogeneity could not be separated from technical variation. No difference in TCR-derived T-cell fraction was observed between the flow cytometry-defined immunotypes IM1 (good prognosis) and IM2 (poor prognosis). Assay coverage differed among patients according to how much tissue was available, so only a subset of the cohort had TCR sequencing. In line with immunofluorescence CD3 counts, TCRbeta sequencing supported higher T cell infiltration in tumors compared with uninvolved lung tissue.

The V gene is TRBV1 and the J gene is TRBJ2-3; the listed D gene, TRBD1, was not tested against the DNA. TRBV1 is classified as a pseudogene. The sequence came from a human donor with non-small cell lung cancer. The sample comprised uninvolved lung tissue not adjacent to the tumor. CDR3 reads: CTSSPFQFDTQYF. In nucleotides, the sequence is TGCACCAGCAGCCCCTTTCAGTTTGATACGCAGTATTTT.